These 17 T cell receptor beta chains were sequenced from one sample in a study of control samples from healthy donors and cancer patients. The repertoire was sequenced with immunoSEQ multiplex PCR; TCRdb's copy has only in-frame clones and lacks some. The repertoire holds roughly 59,000 clones, with roughly 90% as singletons. Source material: PBMCs. The receptor source for this set is a man aged 40-50 years with colorectal cancer.

V usage is TRBV7-9 and J usage is TRBJ1-1; a weak D match, TRBD1 (6 bases). Germline-derived CDR1 and CDR2 are SEHNR and FQNEAQ (reference sequence). The length of the CDR3 is 14 residues. V lost 10 bases to trimming and J lost 2 bases, with 17 bases between them. The CDR3 protein is CATNYRVINTEAFF. Here the CDR3 DNA reads TGTGCCACAAACTACAGGGTCATAAACACTGAAGCTTTCTTT.

This clone was recorded once. The chain recombines TRBV19 with TRBJ1-6; the match to TRBD1 covers 9 bases. V lost 4 bases and J lost 6; bases outside the gene matches: 7. The CDR3 is 16 amino acids. Germline V gene data show CDR1 as LNHDA and CDR2 as SQIVND (reference sequence). The chain's CDR3 is CASSKQGAQGNSPLHF. The CDR3, as DNA: TGTGCCAGTAGTAAACAGGGGGCGCAAGGTAATTCACCCCTCCACTTT.

For the CDR3, the DNA is TGTGCCAGCAGCCTGGGGACTAGCGGATTCTACGAGCAGTACTTC. It codes for CASSLGTSGFYEQYF. The chain couples TRBV27 to TRBJ2-7, with 11 bases lining up with TRBD2. V was pared by 6 bases and J by 3 bases, with 7 bases of the junction left unmatched. The CDR3 covers 15 residues. Germline loops: CDR1 MNHEY, CDR2 SMNVEV (reference sequence).

The gene calls are TRBV7-9 and TRBJ1-1; 10 positions agree with TRBD1. This CDR3 has 15 residues. Germline CDR1 is SEHNR and CDR2 is FQNEAQ (reference sequence). Germline trimming cut 4 bases from V and 6 bases from J; bases unmatched to any gene: 8. The CDR3 loop reads CASSSWTGGIAEAFF. The CDR3 DNA follows: TGTGCCAGCAGCTCCTGGACAGGGGGAATCGCTGAAGCTTTCTTT.

The rearrangement links TRBV3-1 (or the pseudogene TRBV3-2) to TRBJ2-5; tentatively, D is TRBD2 (5 bases). Trimming stripped 4 bases from V and 7 bases from J, with 16 bases between. The CDR3 loop spans 14 amino acids. Per the germline V gene, CDR1 is LGHDT and CDR2 is YNNKEL (reference sequence). The CDR3 DNA follows: TGTGCCAGCAGCCCCGCGGACGCCCGGGGGACCCAGTACTTC. It specifies CASSPADARGTQYF.

This rearrangement joins TRBV4-2 to TRBJ1-2; a possible D gene is TRBD1 (6 bases). Trimming left V 0 bases short and J 0 bases short, with 11 bases between. CDR3 length: 16 residues. Per germline, CDR1 LGHNA and CDR2 YNFKEQ. CDR3 sequence (DNA): TGTGCCAGCAGCCAAGAAAGGACAGACGCTAACTATGGCTACACCTTC. This codes for CASSQERTDANYGYTF.

CDR3 in DNA: TGTGCCAGCAGCTCACGGACAGGATATGGAAACACCATATATTTT. It encodes CASSSRTGYGNTIYF. The chain employs TRBV11-3 and TRBJ1-3, with 7 bases lining up with TRBD1. Germline CDR1 SGHNT, CDR2 YENEEA. The CDR3 is 15 residues long. Trimming took 4 bases from V and 3 from J; bases not matched to a gene: 6.

The chain carries TRBV5-1 and TRBJ2-2; D is unresolved. Germline-derived CDR1 and CDR2 are SGHRS and YFSETQ. The CDR3 is 14 amino acids. V lost 1 base to trimming and J lost 1 base, with 5 bases between them. The CDR3 DNA reads as TGCGCCAGCAGCTTGTTCGTGAACACCGGGGAGCTGTTTTTT. Its translation is CASSLFVNTGELFF.

The V gene is TRBV5-4, the J gene TRBJ2-3, with D maybe TRBD2 (5 bases). Trimming removed 4 bases from V and 3 bases from J, with 18 bases in between. This CDR3 spans 16 amino acids. Germline V CDR1 and CDR2: SGHNT, YYREEE (reference sequence). The CDR3 region is CASSPGGPRGTDTQYF. CDR3 DNA sequence: TGTGCCAGCAGCCCAGGAGGACCCCGAGGGACAGATACGCAGTATTTT.

In nucleotides, the CDR3 is TGTGCCAGCTCACCACAGGGAGGGGGATATGAGCAGTTCTTC. It specifies CASSPQGGGYEQFF. The chain recombines TRBV18 with TRBJ2-1, with D possibly TRBD2 on 7 matching bases. V shed 1 base and J shed 8 bases, with 12 bases lying between them. Germline V gene lookup returns CDR1 KGHSH and CDR2 LQKENI. The CDR3 sequence is 14 residues long.

The chain employs TRBV7-9 and TRBJ2-7; D may be TRBD1 (5 bases). Germline loops: CDR1 SEHNR, CDR2 FQNEAQ (reference sequence). CDR3 length equals 14 residues. Between the trimmed V and J ends, which lost 2 bases and 3 bases, there was a span of 11 bases. This CDR3 reads CASSLRDSNYEQYF. CDR3 coding DNA: TGTGCCAGCAGCTTACGAGACAGCAACTACGAGCAGTACTTC.

The rearrangement joins TRBV7-2 to TRBJ2-6; unclear D gene. The CDR3 runs to 14 residues. The V end lost 5 bases, the J end lost 1 base, and 6 bases lay between the germline ends. CDR1 and CDR2 from the germline V gene are SGHTA and FQGNSA. CDR3 sequence: CASSLQSGANVLTF. The CDR3 DNA reads as TGTGCCAGCAGCCTTCAATCTGGGGCCAACGTCCTGACTTTC.

The chain recombines TRBV5-6 with TRBJ2-7; 11 nucleotides align to TRBD2. Germline CDR1 and CDR2: SGHDT and YYEEEE. After removal of 3 bases from V and 3 bases from J, the junction contained 8 bases not matched to a gene. The CDR3 is 16 amino acids. CDR3 residues: CASSSLTSGAFYEQYF. The CDR3 region has the DNA TGTGCCAGCAGCTCACTGACTAGCGGGGCCTTCTACGAGCAGTACTTC.

V gene TRBV4-3 combines with J gene TRBJ1-1; the match to TRBD1 covers 7 bases. Germline values: CDR1 LGHNA, CDR2 YSLEER. Unmatched junction bases numbered 9, after V lost 1 base and J lost 1 base. There are 17 residues in the CDR3. The CDR3 here is CASSQVTGPVGNTEAFF. As DNA, the CDR3 is TGCGCCAGCAGCCAAGTGACAGGGCCGGTAGGGAACACTGAAGCTTTCTTT.

This clone was counted a single time. V is TRBV24-1 and J is TRBJ2-7, with D tentatively TRBD2 (5 bases). Per germline, CDR1 KGHDR and CDR2 SFDVKD. The CDR3 covers 14 residues. V dropped 3 bases and J dropped 6 bases, with 14 bases sitting between them. DNA of the CDR3: TGTGCCACCAGTGATCCCGGGAAGGCGGCCGAGCAGTACTTC. Residues: CATSDPGKAAEQYF.

The CDR3 sequence is CASSLKASYEQYF. Here the CDR3 DNA reads TGTGCCAGCAGCTTGAAGGCCTCCTACGAGCAGTACTTC. J is TRBJ2-7 and V is TRBV7-2; D gene unclear. The ends were cut back, 3 bases at V and 0 bases at J, with 6 bases in the middle. This CDR3 region has 13 residues. CDR1 is SGHTA and CDR2 is FQGNSA in the germline V gene.

The V gene is TRBV7-2, the J gene TRBJ2-1; TRBD2 is a possible D gene (7 bases). Germline-derived CDR1 and CDR2 are SGHTA and FQGNSA. The CDR3 has 15 amino acids. Deletions cut 1 base from V and 8 bases from J, with 15 bases between. The CDR3 DNA is TGTGCCAGCAGCTTAGAACCGGGGGGCCGCCATGAGCAGTTCTTC. It encodes CASSLEPGGRHEQFF.